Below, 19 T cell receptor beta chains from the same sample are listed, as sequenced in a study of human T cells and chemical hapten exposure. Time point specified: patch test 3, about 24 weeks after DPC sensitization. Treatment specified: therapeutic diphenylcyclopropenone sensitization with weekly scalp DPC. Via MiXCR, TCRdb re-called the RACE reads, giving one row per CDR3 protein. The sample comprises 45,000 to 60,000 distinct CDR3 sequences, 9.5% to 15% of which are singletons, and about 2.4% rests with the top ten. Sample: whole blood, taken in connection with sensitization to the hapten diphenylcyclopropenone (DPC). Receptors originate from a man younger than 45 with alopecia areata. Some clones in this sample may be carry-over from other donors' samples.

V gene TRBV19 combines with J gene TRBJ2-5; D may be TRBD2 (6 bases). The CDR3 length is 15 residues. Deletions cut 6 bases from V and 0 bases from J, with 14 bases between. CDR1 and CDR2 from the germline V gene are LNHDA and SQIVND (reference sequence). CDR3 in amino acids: CASRDTRRDQETQYF. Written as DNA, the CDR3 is TGTGCCAGTAGAGACACCAGGAGGGACCAAGAGACCCAGTACTTC.

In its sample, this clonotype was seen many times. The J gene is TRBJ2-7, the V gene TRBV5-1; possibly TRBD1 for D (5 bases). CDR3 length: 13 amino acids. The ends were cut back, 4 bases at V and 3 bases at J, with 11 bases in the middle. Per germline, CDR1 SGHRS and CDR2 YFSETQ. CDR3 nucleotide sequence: TGCGCCAGCAGCCCCGACAGTTTCTACGAGCAGTACTTC. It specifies CASSPDSFYEQYF.

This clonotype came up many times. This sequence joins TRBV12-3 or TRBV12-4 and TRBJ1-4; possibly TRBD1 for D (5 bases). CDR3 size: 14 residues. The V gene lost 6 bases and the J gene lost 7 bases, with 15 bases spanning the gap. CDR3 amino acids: CASRRSGRVEKLFF. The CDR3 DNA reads TGTGCCAGCAGACGGTCAGGGCGGGTTGAAAAACTGTTTTTT.

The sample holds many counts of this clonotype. DNA for the CDR3: TGTGCCAGCAGTGAAGCGCCAGGGTGGCACATTCAGTACTTC. The encoded protein is CASSEAPGWHIQYF. The rearrangement joins TRBV6-1 to TRBJ2-4, with TRBD1 as a possible D gene (5 bases). This CDR3 has 14 amino acids. In germline, CDR1 is MNHNS, CDR2 SASEGT. Trimming removed 0 bases from V and 8 bases from J, with 11 bases in between.

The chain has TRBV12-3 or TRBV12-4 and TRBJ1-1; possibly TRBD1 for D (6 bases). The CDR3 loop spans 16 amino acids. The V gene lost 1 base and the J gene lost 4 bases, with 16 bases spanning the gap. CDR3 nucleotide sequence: TGTGCCAGCAGTTTAGGTGAGGTTCAGGGGCCCACTGAAGCTTTCTTT. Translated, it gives CASSLGEVQGPTEAFF.

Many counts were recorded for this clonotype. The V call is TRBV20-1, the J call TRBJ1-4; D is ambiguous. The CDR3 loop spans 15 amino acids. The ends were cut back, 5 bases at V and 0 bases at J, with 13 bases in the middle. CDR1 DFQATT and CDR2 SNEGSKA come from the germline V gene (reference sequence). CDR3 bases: TGCAGTGCTCCGAGGGTGGCGGCAACTAATGAAAAACTGTTTTTT. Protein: CSAPRVAATNEKLFF.

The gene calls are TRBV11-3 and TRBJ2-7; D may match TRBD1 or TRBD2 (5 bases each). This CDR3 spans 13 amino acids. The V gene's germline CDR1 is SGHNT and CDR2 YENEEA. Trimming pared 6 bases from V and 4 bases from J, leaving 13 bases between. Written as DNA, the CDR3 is TGTGCCAGCAGTCTAGGGGAGAGGTACGAGCAGTACTTC. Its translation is CASSLGERYEQYF. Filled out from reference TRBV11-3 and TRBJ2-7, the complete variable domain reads EAGVVQSPRYKIIEKKQPVAFWCNPISGHNTLYWYLQNLGQGPELLIRYENEEAVDDSQLPKDRFSAERLKGVDSTLKIQPAELGDSAVYLCASSLGERYEQYFGPGTRLTVT.

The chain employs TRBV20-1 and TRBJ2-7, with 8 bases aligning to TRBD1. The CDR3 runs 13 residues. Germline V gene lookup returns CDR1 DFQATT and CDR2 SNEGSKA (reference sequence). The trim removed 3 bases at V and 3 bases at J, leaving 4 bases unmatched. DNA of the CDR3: TGCAGTGCTAGTCAGGGGGCGAGCTACGAGCAGTACTTC. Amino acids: CSASQGASYEQYF.

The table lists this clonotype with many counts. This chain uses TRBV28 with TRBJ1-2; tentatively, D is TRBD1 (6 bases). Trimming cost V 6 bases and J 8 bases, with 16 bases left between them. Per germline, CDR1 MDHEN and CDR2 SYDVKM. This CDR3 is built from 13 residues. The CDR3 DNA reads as TGTGCCAGCAGAACGGGACACCCTCGCGGCTACACCTTC. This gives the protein CASRTGHPRGYTF.

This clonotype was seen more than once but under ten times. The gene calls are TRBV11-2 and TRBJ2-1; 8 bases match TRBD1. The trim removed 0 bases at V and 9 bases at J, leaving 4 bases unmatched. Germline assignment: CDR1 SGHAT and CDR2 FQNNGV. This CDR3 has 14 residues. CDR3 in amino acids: CASSLEVGTGEQFF. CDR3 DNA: TGTGCCAGCAGCTTAGAGGTCGGGACAGGTGAGCAGTTCTTC.

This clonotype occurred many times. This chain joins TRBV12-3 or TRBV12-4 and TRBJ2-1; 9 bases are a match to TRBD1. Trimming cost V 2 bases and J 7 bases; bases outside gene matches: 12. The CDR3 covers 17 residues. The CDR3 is CASSLKVGTGLKNEQFF. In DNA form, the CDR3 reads TGTGCCAGCAGTTTAAAAGTGGGGACAGGGTTAAAGAATGAGCAGTTCTTC.

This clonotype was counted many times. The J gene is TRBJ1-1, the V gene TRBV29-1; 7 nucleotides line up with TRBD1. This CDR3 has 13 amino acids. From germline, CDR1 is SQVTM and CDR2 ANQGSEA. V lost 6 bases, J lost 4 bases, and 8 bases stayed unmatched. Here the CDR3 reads CSVTTGDGTEAFF. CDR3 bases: TGCAGCGTCACAACAGGGGATGGCACTGAAGCTTTCTTT. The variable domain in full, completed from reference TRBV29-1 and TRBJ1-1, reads SAVISQKPSRDICQRGTSLTIQCQVDSQVTMMFWYRQQPGQSLTLIATANQGSEATYESGFVIDKFPISRPNLTFSTLTVSNMSPEDSSIYLCSVTTGDGTEAFFGQGTRLTVV.

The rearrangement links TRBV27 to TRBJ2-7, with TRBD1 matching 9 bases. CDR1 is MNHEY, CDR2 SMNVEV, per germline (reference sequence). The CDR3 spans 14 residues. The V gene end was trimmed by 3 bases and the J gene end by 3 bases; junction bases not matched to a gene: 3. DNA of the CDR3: TGTGCCAGCAGTTTGGGACAGGGTCACTACGAGCAGTACTTC. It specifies CASSLGQGHYEQYF.

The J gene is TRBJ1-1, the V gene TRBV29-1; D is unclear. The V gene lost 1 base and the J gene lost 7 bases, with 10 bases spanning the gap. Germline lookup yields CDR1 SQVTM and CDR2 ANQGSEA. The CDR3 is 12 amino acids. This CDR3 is CSVEGSAGEAFF. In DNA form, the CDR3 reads TGCAGCGTTGAAGGGAGCGCGGGTGAAGCTTTCTTT.

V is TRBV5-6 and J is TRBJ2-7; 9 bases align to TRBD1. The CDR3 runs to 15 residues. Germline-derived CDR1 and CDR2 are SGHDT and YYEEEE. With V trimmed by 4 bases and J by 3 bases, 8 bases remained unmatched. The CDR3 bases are TGTGCCAGCAGCCCGCCCGGACAGGGGCTCTACGAGCAGTACTTC. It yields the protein CASSPPGQGLYEQYF.

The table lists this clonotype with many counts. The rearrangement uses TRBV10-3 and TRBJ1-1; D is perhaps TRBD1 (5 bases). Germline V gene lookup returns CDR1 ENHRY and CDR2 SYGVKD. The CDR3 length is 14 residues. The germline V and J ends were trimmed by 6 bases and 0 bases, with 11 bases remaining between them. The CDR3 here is CAISKQAMNTEAFF. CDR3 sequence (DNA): TGTGCCATCAGCAAACAGGCAATGAACACTGAAGCTTTCTTT.

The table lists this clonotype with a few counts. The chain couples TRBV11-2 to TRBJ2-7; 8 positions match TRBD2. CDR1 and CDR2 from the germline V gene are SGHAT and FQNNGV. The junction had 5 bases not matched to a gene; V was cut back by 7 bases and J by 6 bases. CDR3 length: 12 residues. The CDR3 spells CASNRGGGEQYF. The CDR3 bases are TGTGCCAGCAACCGGGGGGGTGGCGAGCAGTACTTC.

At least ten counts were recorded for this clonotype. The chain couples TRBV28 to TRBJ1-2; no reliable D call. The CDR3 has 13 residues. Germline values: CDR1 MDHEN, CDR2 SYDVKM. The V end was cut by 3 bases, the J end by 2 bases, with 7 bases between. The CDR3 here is CASSFSANYGYTF. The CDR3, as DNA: TGTGCCAGCAGTTTCTCAGCCAACTATGGCTACACCTTC.

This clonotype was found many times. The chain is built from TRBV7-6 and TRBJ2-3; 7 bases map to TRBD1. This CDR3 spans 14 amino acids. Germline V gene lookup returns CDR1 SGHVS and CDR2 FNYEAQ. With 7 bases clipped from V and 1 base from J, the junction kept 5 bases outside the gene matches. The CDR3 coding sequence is TGTGCCAGCAAGGGACAGCCGGGCACAGATACGCAGTATTTT. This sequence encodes CASKGQPGTDTQYF.